This record concerns one T cell receptor beta chain sequence. Its antigen is not identified. The CDR3 sequence is 14 residues long. V was clipped by 4 bases and J by 2 bases; unmatched bases: 5. CDR1 and CDR2 (germline): SEHNR, FQNEAQ (reference sequence). These data are taken from a study of T cells in tumors after PD-1 blockade. The wider study: Prior checkpoint blockade, systemic immunosuppressant use, or anti-cancer therapy within 4 weeks excluded patients. Patients received pembrolizumab 200 mg every 3 weeks or cemiplimab 350 mg every 2 weeks. A subset received ongoing vismodegib 150 mg daily alongside anti-PD-1 therapy.

Repertoires were generated with immunoSEQ multiplex PCR, while TCRdb's copy carries only in-frame clones and drops some. Here the sample spans some 66,000 clones, roughly 70% being singletons. Findings and limits, study-wide: Blood contained about 44% of the tumor's TCR clonotypes.

This sequence was found in a human donor with basal cell carcinoma. V gene TRBV7-9 combines with J gene TRBJ2-7; 7 bases fit TRBD1. Material: PBMCs, obtained after anti-PD-1 treatment. The CDR3 reads CASSSGQQAYEQYF. The CDR3 coding sequence is TGTGCCAGCAGCTCGGGACAGCAGGCCTACGAGCAGTACTTC.